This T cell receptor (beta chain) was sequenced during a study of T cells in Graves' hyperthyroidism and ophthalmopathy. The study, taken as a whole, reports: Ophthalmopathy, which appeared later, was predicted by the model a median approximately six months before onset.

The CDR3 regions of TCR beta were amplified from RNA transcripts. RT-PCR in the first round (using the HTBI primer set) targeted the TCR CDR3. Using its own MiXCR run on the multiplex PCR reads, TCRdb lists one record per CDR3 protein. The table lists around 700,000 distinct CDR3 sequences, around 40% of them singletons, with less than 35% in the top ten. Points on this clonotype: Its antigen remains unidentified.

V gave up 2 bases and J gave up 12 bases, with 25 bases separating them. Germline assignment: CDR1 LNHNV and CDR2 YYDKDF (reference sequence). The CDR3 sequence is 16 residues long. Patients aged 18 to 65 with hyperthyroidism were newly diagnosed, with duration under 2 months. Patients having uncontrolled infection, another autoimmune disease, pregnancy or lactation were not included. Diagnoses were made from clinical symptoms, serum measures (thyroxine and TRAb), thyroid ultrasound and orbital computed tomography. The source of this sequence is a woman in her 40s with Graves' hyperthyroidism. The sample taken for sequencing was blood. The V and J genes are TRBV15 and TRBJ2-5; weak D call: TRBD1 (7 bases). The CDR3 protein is CATSRPGSNGGTEEYF. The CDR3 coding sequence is TGTGCCACCAGCAGACCTGGCAGCAACGGAGGGACAGAGGAGTACTTC.